These 13 T cell receptor beta chains were sequenced from one sample in a study of PD-L1 blockade in urothelial cancer. Generated by immunoSEQ multiplex PCR, the TCRdb table keeps only in-frame clones and is missing some. The data contain 130,000 or so clones, approximately 88% of them singletons. As to time point: pretreatment peripheral blood. The sequencing here drew on PBMCs, taken around atezolizumab (anti-PD-L1) treatment. The source is a middle-aged man with urothelial cancer.

The chain uses TRBV5-1 and TRBJ2-7, with 7 positions matching TRBD2. The CDR3 is made up of 15 amino acids. In germline, CDR1 is SGHRS, CDR2 YFSETQ. V lost 4 bases, J lost 3 bases, and 10 bases stayed unmatched. The CDR3 nucleotides are TGCGCCAGCAGCGAAAGCCCCCAGCGGGACTACGAGCAGTACTTC. Translated, it gives CASSESPQRDYEQYF.

This clone was seen once. V gene TRBV28 combines with J gene TRBJ2-1; 9 nucleotides align to TRBD1. Germline V gives CDR1 MDHEN, CDR2 SYDVKM. Trimming removed 5 bases from V and 7 bases from J; junction bases left unmatched: 9. The CDR3 consists of 15 residues. In DNA, the CDR3 is TGTGCCAGCAGTAAACAGGGGGCTGGATTGAATGAGCAGTTCTTC. This sequence encodes CASSKQGAGLNEQFF.

There are many counts of this clone. The chain employs TRBV30 and TRBJ1-4; D not certain. This CDR3 is 13 amino acids long. The V and J ends lost 3 bases and 8 bases respectively, with 13 bases between them. Germline CDR1 is GTSNPN and CDR2 is SVGIG (reference sequence). Here the CDR3 reads CAWRNGVSEKLFF. The CDR3 nucleotides are TGTGCCTGGAGGAACGGAGTCAGCGAAAAACTGTTTTTT.

Concerning this clone itself: The sample has other DNA sequences that encode this CDR3 too. The chain links TRBV19 to TRBJ1-2, with D possibly being TRBD1 (5 bases). The CDR3 runs to 13 residues. The V end was cut by 3 bases, the J end by 2 bases, with 7 bases between. Germline-derived CDR1 and CDR2 are LNHDA and SQIVND (reference sequence). The CDR3 region is CASSMSGNYGYTF. CDR3 nucleotide sequence: TGTGCCAGTAGTATGTCAGGGAACTATGGCTACACCTTC.

The rearrangement uses TRBV7-9 and TRBJ1-5, with D unresolved. V was pared by 0 bases and J by 0 bases, with 6 bases between. Germline CDR1 is SEHNR and CDR2 is FQNEAQ (reference sequence). CDR3 length equals 15 residues. The CDR3 nucleotides read TGTGCCAGCAGCTTAGCGGGCTATAGCAATCAGCCCCAGCATTTT. Encoded protein: CASSLAGYSNQPQHF.

This clone turned up a few times. This chain joins TRBV19 and TRBJ1-1; D gene unclear. V was trimmed by 4 bases and J by 7 bases, leaving 10 bases between them. This CDR3 comprises 12 residues. In germline, CDR1 is LNHDA, CDR2 SQIVND (reference sequence). The CDR3 bases are TGTGCCAGTAGTAAATTCGGGGATGAAGCTTTCTTT. Its translation: CASSKFGDEAFF.

CDR3 DNA sequence: TGTGCCAGCAGCTTGGGACAGGGGTTATACGAGCAGTACTTC. Its translation is CASSLGQGLYEQYF. This chain uses TRBV11-2 with TRBJ2-7, with TRBD1 matching 10 bases. The V segment lost 3 bases and the J segment 4 bases; nucleotides outside the gene matches: 3. The CDR3 has 14 residues. Per germline, CDR1 SGHAT and CDR2 FQNNGV.

The rearrangement uses TRBV19 and TRBJ1-1; D unclear. From germline, CDR1 is LNHDA and CDR2 SQIVND (reference sequence). V was trimmed by 9 bases and J by 1 base, leaving 12 bases between them. This CDR3 has 13 amino acids. The CDR3 DNA reads as TGTGCCAGCCGGACGGAGGGGAACACTGAAGCTTTCTTT. Protein sequence: CASRTEGNTEAFF.

The chain carries TRBV7-8 and TRBJ1-2; 10 nucleotides match TRBD1. Germline lookup yields CDR1 SGHVS and CDR2 FQNEAQ. The CDR3 runs to 14 residues. The V segment lost 5 bases and the J segment 3 bases; nucleotides outside the gene matches: 3. The CDR3 protein is CASSAGTGDYGYTF. The CDR3 nucleotides read TGTGCCAGCAGCGCCGGGACAGGGGACTATGGCTACACCTTC. Full variable domain (outside the CDR3, taken from reference TRBV7-8 and TRBJ1-2): GAGVSQSPRYKVAKRGQDVALRCDPISGHVSLFWYQQALGQGPEFLTYFQNEAQLDKSGLPSDRFFAERPEGSVSTLKIQRTQQEDSAVYLCASSAGTGDYGYTFGSGTRLTVV.

This clone was seen a single time. The CDR3 here is CASSITSGQGAILETQYF. The CDR3, as DNA: TGTGCCAGTAGTATTACGTCAGGACAGGGGGCGATTTTGGAGACCCAGTACTTC. The rearrangement uses TRBV19 and TRBJ2-5, with 11 bases fitting TRBD1. The germline V gene encodes CDR1 LNHDA and CDR2 SQIVND (reference sequence). CDR3 length: 18 amino acids. V lost 3 bases, J lost 5 bases, and 14 bases stayed unmatched.

J is TRBJ2-7 and V is TRBV19, with D perhaps TRBD1 (5 bases). The CDR3 spans 13 residues. Germline V gene lookup returns CDR1 LNHDA and CDR2 SQIVND (reference sequence). V shed 5 bases and J shed 3 bases, with 11 bases lying between them. The CDR3 here is CASSPDTSYEQYF. The CDR3 DNA reads TGTGCCAGTAGTCCGGACACGAGCTACGAGCAGTACTTC.

This chain links TRBV6-5 with TRBJ1-5; D might be TRBD1 (6 bases). This CDR3 is built from 15 residues. CDR1 and CDR2 from the germline V gene are MNHEY and SVGAGI. The ends were cut back, 6 bases at V and 3 bases at J, with 15 bases in the middle. CDR3 nucleotide sequence: TGTGCCAGCAGCCCGGGAACAGGGACCAATCAGCCCCAGCATTTT. Translating it yields CASSPGTGTNQPQHF.

The CDR3 DNA is TGTGCCAGCAGCTTAGGGAGGCCCCGGGAGACCCAGTACTTC. Amino acid sequence: CASSLGRPRETQYF. The V and J genes are TRBV7-9 and TRBJ2-5, with D maybe TRBD2 (5 bases). Trimming took off 1 base at V and 5 bases at J, with 11 bases between the two ends. This CDR3 has 14 amino acids. Germline V lookup: CDR1 SEHNR, CDR2 FQNEAQ (reference sequence).